This T cell receptor (beta chain) was sequenced in a study of GPR56 and killer-like receptors on CD4 memory cells (dated 2019 in TCRdb). A note on the overall study: It was proposed in the study that human CD4+ memory T-cell differentiation and cytokine production potential are marked by progressive acquisition of KLRB1, KLRG1, GPR56 and then KLRF1. The healthy blood donors were described in the study as age-matched to the liver disease patients, whose median age was 68 years. What the work shows at the level of the full study, not this receptor alone: Overlap of TCR repertoires was observed especially between the late populations 4 and 5, and partly population 3. Low clonal frequency was observed in the marker-negative population, and a progressive increase in clonal frequency, with a corresponding decrease in TCRbeta diversity, was observed along the proposed pathway. The authors took the finding that clones dominating late populations 4 and 5 were also present in early populations 1 and 2 as evidence for linear differentiation. Rather than covering full repertoires, the diversity and similarity analyses were limited to the 100 most expanded clones in each population.

These reads were obtained on an Illumina HiSeq 2500. Sequencing libraries were built by amplifying the recombined TCRbeta locus with a previously published PCR protocol. For the original study's pipeline: Any read whose average quality score fell below 30 was discarded, and IMSEQ was used to process the reads that remained. Vbeta gene, Jbeta gene and CDR3 amino acid sequence were used to define clonotypes. To quantify how much the repertoires of different populations overlapped, the Morisita-Horn index was computed on the top 100 expanded clones. Renyi diversity profiles calculated on the top 100 expanded clones were used to assess clonal diversity. TCRdb reprocessed the public reads and reports one entry per CDR3 protein sequence, without DNA. The V and J calls follow TCRdb's processing rather than the paper's. The sample table includes 2,400 or so distinct CDR3 sequences. Around 4% of the sample is taken by the ten largest.

In the absence of a count, this clonotype is rated medium-sized (0.01 to 0.1%) from its frequency. Its antigen remains undetermined. Before TCRbeta sequencing, fluorescence-activated cell sorting was used to enrich five KLR/GPR56-defined CD4+ populations. To test a linear memory differentiation pathway, TCRbeta repertoires were sequenced from five CD4+ T-cell subsets defined by expression of KLRB1, KLRG1, GPR56 and KLRF1. TCR-sequenced cells came from peripheral blood of healthy control individuals, reported as five donors in the TCRbeta analysis figure. Heparinized peripheral blood was collected, and every sample was processed within one hour of retrieval. Blood was diluted 1:2 in PBS, and peripheral blood mononuclear cells were then isolated from the diluted blood at room temperature by Biocoll density gradient centrifugation. Before flow sorting, CD4+ T cells were enriched from freshly isolated PBMCs by magnetic sorting with anti-CD4 MicroBeads. A BD FACSAria II was used to sort CD4+ T cells, enriched from the PBMCs of healthy donors, according to marker expression. For surface staining, the researchers used Miltenyi Biotec antibodies: anti-KLRB1 clone 191B8, anti-KLRF1 clone 4A4.D10 and anti-KLRG1 clone REA261.

The CDR3 runs 11 amino acids, cysteine and phenylalanine included. DNA is not recorded here. According to the germline V gene (reference sequence), CDR1 reads MNHEY and CDR2 reads SMNVEV. In this chain, TRBV27 is recombined with TRBJ1-2; TCRdb's assignment of TRBD1 cannot be checked, as there is no DNA. The clonotype originates from a human donor in good health. The sample comprised memory CD4+ T cells from blood. The CDR3 corresponds to CASRRGGGYTF.